Shown below are 24 T cell receptor beta chains from a single sample sequenced in a study of shared clonotypes between healthy human individuals. Only in-frame clones appear in the TCRdb table, and some are missing; sequencing was by immunoSEQ multiplex PCR. The sample has just over 2,000,000 clones, approximately 95% seen once. Sequencing used naive CD4+ T cells sorted from blood. As to subset: CD45RA+ positively selected. The receptors were sampled from a man in his late teens or twenties in good health.

On this clone: Other DNA variants within this sample encode the same CDR3. This rearrangement joins TRBV14 to TRBJ2-7, with D unresolved. This CDR3 comprises 11 residues. Germline V gene sequence: CDR1 SGHDN, CDR2 FVKESK. V lost 4 bases and J 3 bases, leaving 4 bases between the germline ends. The CDR3 DNA reads TGTGCCAGCAGCCTCAACTACGAGCAGTACTTC. As protein: CASSLNYEQYF.

As DNA, the CDR3 is TGTGCCAGCAGTTTAGGTTTAGGGGGCGCGGGTGGCTACACCTTC. As protein: CASSLGLGGAGGYTF. The J gene is TRBJ1-2, the V gene TRBV28, with 7 bases matching TRBD1. This CDR3 has 15 residues. Germline V gives CDR1 MDHEN, CDR2 SYDVKM. Losses at the gene ends were 2 bases for V and 7 bases for J; bases not matched to a gene: 10.

The chain uses TRBV4-1 and TRBJ1-2; possibly TRBD1 for D (6 bases). The germline gives CDR1 MGHRA, CDR2 YSYEKL. V gave up 4 bases and J gave up 1 base, with 16 bases separating them. The CDR3 covers 16 residues. The CDR3 sequence: CASSPEFLQGNYGYTF. In nucleotides, the CDR3 is TGCGCCAGCAGCCCCGAGTTCTTACAGGGTAACTATGGCTACACCTTC.

With regard to this clone: The same CDR3 can be traced to other DNA sequences in this sample. The chain has TRBV6-5 and TRBJ1-1; no definite D call. Trimming removed 2 bases from V and 3 bases from J, with 7 bases in between. CDR1 and CDR2 (germline): MNHEY, SVGAGI. The CDR3 consists of 13 residues. The DNA for the CDR3 is TGTGCCAGCAGTTACAGGGAGGACACTGAAGCTTTCTTT. Encoded protein: CASSYREDTEAFF.

This chain links TRBV5-1 with TRBJ2-2, with TRBD2 matching over 7 bases. The J segment lost 4 bases and the V segment lost 2 bases, leaving 5 bases of the junction unmatched. Germline V gene lookup returns CDR1 SGHRS and CDR2 YFSETQ. The CDR3 has 15 amino acids. The CDR3 nucleotides are TGCGCCAGCAGCTTCCAGCGGGAAGTCACCGGGGAGCTGTTTTTT. This translates into CASSFQREVTGELFF.

The gene calls are TRBV28 and TRBJ1-1; D is unresolved. V was pared by 6 bases and J by 6 bases, with 11 bases between. Germline V gene sequence: CDR1 MDHEN, CDR2 SYDVKM. This CDR3 spans 12 amino acids. CDR3 coding DNA: TGTGCCAGCAGCCTTCTGGAGGCTGAAGCTTTCTTT. It yields the protein CASSLLEAEAFF.

This chain connects TRBV30 to TRBJ1-3, with 9 bases lining up with TRBD1. Germline V CDR1 and CDR2: GTSNPN, SVGIG (reference sequence). V was clipped by 5 bases and J by 1 base; unmatched bases: 12. The CDR3 totals 17 residues. The CDR3 DNA reads TGTGCCTGGGACCCGGGTGACAGGGGGTTTTCTGGAAACACCATATATTTT. This translates into CAWDPGDRGFSGNTIYF.

This chain uses TRBV18 with TRBJ1-1, with unresolved D. V was clipped by 1 base and J by 5 bases, with 14 bases between them. CDR1 and CDR2 (germline): KGHSH, LQKENI. This CDR3 contains 15 residues. As DNA, the CDR3 is TGTGCCAGCTCACCACTTCTTGGAAGAGTTACTGAAGCTTTCTTT. This encodes CASSPLLGRVTEAFF.

V gene TRBV5-1 combines with J gene TRBJ2-7; possibly TRBD1 or TRBD2 for D (5 bases each). Germline CDR1 reads SGHRS; CDR2 reads YFSETQ. This CDR3 comprises 13 residues. Deletions cut 8 bases from V and 2 bases from J, with 14 bases between. The CDR3 region is CASGETEPYEQYF. The CDR3, as DNA: TGCGCCAGTGGGGAGACAGAGCCCTACGAGCAGTACTTC.

In regard to this clone: The sample holds other DNA sequences that translate to the same CDR3. This rearrangement joins TRBV18 to TRBJ2-7; 7 nucleotides agree with TRBD1. CDR1 is KGHSH and CDR2 is LQKENI in the germline V gene. Trimming removed 3 bases from V and 2 bases from J; junction bases left unmatched: 4. CDR3 length: 14 amino acids. CDR3 nucleotides: TGTGCCAGCTCACCGTCCACAGGGGCCTACGAGCAGTACTTC. Its translation is CASSPSTGAYEQYF.

The chain links TRBV23-1 to TRBJ1-4, with D possibly TRBD1 on 5 matching bases. TRBV23-1 is annotated as an ORF whose role is uncertain. CDR3 length: 16 residues. Trimming pared 7 bases from V and 8 bases from J, leaving 23 bases between. CDR3 sequence (DNA): TGCGCCAGCACGTCTTTACCTGGGGGTAAAGAAGAAAAACTGTTTTTT. Protein: CASTSLPGGKEEKLFF.

About this clone: The same CDR3 is also encoded by other DNA sequences in this sample. The J gene is TRBJ1-5, the V gene TRBV6-5, with D perhaps matching TRBD1 (6 bases). The CDR3 covers 15 residues. CDR1 and CDR2 (germline): MNHEY, SVGAGI. V was pared by 6 bases and J by 2 bases, with 14 bases between. The CDR3 region has the DNA TGTGCCAGCAGCCGAACAGGGAGGGGCAATCAGCCCCAGCATTTT. It encodes CASSRTGRGNQPQHF.

This chain links TRBV28 with TRBJ1-4, with D hard to call. The germline CDR1 and CDR2 sequences are MDHEN and SYDVKM. Trimming removed 9 bases at V and 8 bases at J, with 13 bases between. The CDR3 has 12 residues. The CDR3, as DNA: TGTGCCAGTATGCCGGGGTGGGAAAAACTGTTTTTT. Translated: CASMPGWEKLFF.

Here the CDR3 reads CASSRSGGARNEQFF. CDR3 nucleotide sequence: TGTGCCAGCAGCCGGTCCGGGGGGGCACGGAATGAGCAGTTCTTC. This rearrangement joins TRBV9 to TRBJ2-1; 8 bases match TRBD2. Germline V gene data show CDR1 as SGDLS and CDR2 as YYNGEE. The CDR3 extends over 15 amino acids. V lost 4 bases, J lost 7 bases, and 10 bases stayed unmatched. The whole variable domain, remainder taken from reference TRBV9 and TRBJ2-1, is DSGVTQTPKHLITATGQRVTLRCSPRSGDLSVYWYQQSLDQGLQFLIQYYNGEERAKGNILERFSAQQFPDLHSELNLSSLELGDSALYFCASSRSGGARNEQFFGPGTRLTVL.

V usage is TRBV7-6 and J usage is TRBJ2-7; D unresolved. Deletions cut 1 base from V and 6 bases from J, with 4 bases between. Germline CDR1 is SGHVS and CDR2 is FNYEAQ. The CDR3 consists of 11 residues. DNA of the CDR3: TGTGCCAGCAGCTTAGAGGTCGAGCAGTACTTC. It encodes CASSLEVEQYF.

This chain connects TRBV10-1 to TRBJ2-1; 11 bases are shared with TRBD2. From germline, CDR1 is WNHNN and CDR2 SYGVQD (reference sequence). The CDR3 totals 16 residues. V was clipped by 2 bases and J by 4 bases; unmatched bases: 4. As DNA, the CDR3 is TGCGCCAGCAGTGAGGGAGGACTAGCGGGTTACAATGAGCAGTTCTTC. Its translation: CASSEGGLAGYNEQFF.

The CDR3 region is CASSFDRNSPLHF. The CDR3 bases are TGTGCCAGCAGCTTCGACAGAAATTCACCCCTCCACTTT. This chain links TRBV5-8 with TRBJ1-6; possibly TRBD1 for D (5 bases). The CDR3 extends over 13 amino acids. Germline loops: CDR1 SGHTS, CDR2 YDEGEE. The V and J ends lost 2 bases and 7 bases respectively, with 7 bases between them.

Comment on this clone: A much larger clonotype is one base distant, so this may be a read error. The chain carries TRBV9 and TRBJ1-3, with no clear D. Germline loops: CDR1 SGDLS, CDR2 YYNGEE. The CDR3 runs to 13 residues. The CDR3 region has the DNA TGTGCCGGCAGCCCGAGCCCTGGAAACACCATATATTTT. Its translation: CAGSPSPGNTIYF.

The chain employs TRBV6-5 and TRBJ2-1; 9 nucleotides agree with TRBD2. CDR1 and CDR2 (germline): MNHEY, SVGAGI. This CDR3 comprises 16 residues. V trimming: 0 bases; J trimming: 6 bases; junction bases outside the gene matches: 6. The CDR3 region is CASSYSFAGGRNEQFF. CDR3 nucleotide sequence: TGTGCCAGCAGTTACTCGTTCGCGGGGGGGCGCAATGAGCAGTTCTTC.

The genes are TRBV18 and TRBJ1-4; D remains unclear. Germline CDR1 reads KGHSH; CDR2 reads LQKENI. The V end was cut by 4 bases, the J end by 7 bases, with 4 bases between. This CDR3 comprises 11 residues. CDR3 sequence (DNA): TGTGCCAGCTCACTTTCTGAAAAACTGTTTTTT. Its protein is CASSLSEKLFF.

This clone was counted ten times or more. V gene TRBV10-3 combines with J gene TRBJ1-2; unclear D gene. Trimming left V 2 bases short and J 3 bases short, with 7 bases between. Germline-derived CDR1 and CDR2 are ENHRY and SYGVKD. This CDR3 has 13 residues. The CDR3 DNA follows: TGTGCCATCAGTGAGCTGGAGGACTATGGCTACACCTTC. This codes for CAISELEDYGYTF.

This chain links TRBV5-1 with TRBJ2-5, with 10 bases matching TRBD1. Germline V gene lookup returns CDR1 SGHRS and CDR2 YFSETQ. After removal of 4 bases from V and 5 bases from J, the junction contained 5 bases not matched to a gene. CDR3 length: 14 amino acids. The CDR3 nucleotides are TGCGCCAGCAGCAGGACAGGGGGAGGCGAGACCCAGTACTTC. It encodes CASSRTGGGETQYF.

J is TRBJ2-1 and V is TRBV18, with 10 bases aligning to TRBD2. V was clipped by 3 bases and J by 8 bases; unmatched bases: 10. Looked up from germline, CDR1 is KGHSH and CDR2 is LQKENI. The length of the CDR3 is 16 residues. In nucleotides, the CDR3 is TGTGCCAGCTCACCTCCGGCTAGCGGGAGAGGGGATGAGCAGTTCTTC. Its protein product is CASSPPASGRGDEQFF.

The chain uses TRBV5-4 and TRBJ1-2; unclear D gene. Trimming shortened V by 4 bases and J by 8 bases, and 12 bases separated the two germline ends. Germline values: CDR1 SGHNT, CDR2 YYREEE (reference sequence). The CDR3 sequence is 12 residues long. CDR3 sequence (DNA): TGTGCCAGCAGCCCCCCGGGCCTGGGCTACACCTTC. It translates to CASSPPGLGYTF.